Listed below are T cell receptor beta chains from one sample, sequenced in a study of a mutant IDH1 vaccine in newly diagnosed glioma. The method was immunoSEQ multiplex PCR; TCRdb's version includes in-frame clones alone and lacks a portion of them. The table has about 130,000 clones, around 77% seen once. The antigens these receptors bind are not known. The specimen was PBMCs, collected from a glioma patient whose treatment included an IDH1 peptide vaccine. These receptors came from a man in his forties with glioma. CDR3s include the opening cysteine and the closing phenylalanine or tryptophan. Fields, in order: CDR3 protein, CDR3 DNA, V gene, J gene, D gene, clone size. D genes are given only for firm matches. For some rows the clone size is stated as once, few or many, or as a class when expanded; others skip it.

CAWSTPGTEAFF	TGTGCCTGGAGTACCCCGGGCACTGAAGCTTTCTTT	TRBV30	TRBJ1-1	.	.
CASSLSGPGASGNTIYF	TGTGCCAGCAGTCTCAGCGGGCCAGGGGCCTCTGGAAACACCATATATTTT	TRBV2	TRBJ1-3	.	.
CASNDRGSYEQYF	TGTGCCAGCAACGACAGGGGGTCCTACGAGCAGTACTTC	TRBV5-4	TRBJ2-7	TRBD1	.
CSVEDRDSYEQYF	TGCAGCGTTGAGGACCGGGACTCCTACGAGCAGTACTTC	TRBV29-1	TRBJ2-7	.	once
CASSLLGQVSYEQYF	TGTGCCAGCAGCTTGCTAGGACAGGTTTCCTACGAGCAGTACTTC	TRBV5-4	TRBJ2-7	TRBD1	.
CAWSLTGGYNEQYF	TGTGCCTGGAGCCTGACAGGGGGATACAACGAGCAGTACTTC	TRBV30	TRBJ2-7	TRBD1	.
CASSQVGGAGELFF	TGCGCCAGCAGCCAAGTAGGCGGGGCCGGGGAGCTGTTTTTT	TRBV4-3	TRBJ2-2	.	.
CASSHGLYESDTIYF	TGTGCCAGCAGCCACGGGCTTTATGAGTCGGACACCATATATTTT	TRBV11-2	TRBJ1-3	.	once
CASSQEGGVIWPQHF	TGCGCCAGCAGCCAAGAAGGGGGAGTGATTTGGCCCCAGCATTTT	TRBV4-1	TRBJ1-5	.	.
CASSSITSGRRNGELFF	TGTGCCAGCAGTTCCATTACTAGCGGGAGACGCAACGGGGAGCTGTTTTTT	TRBV11-3	TRBJ2-2	TRBD2	.
CASSQDWRGGQETQYF	TGTGCCAGCAGCCAAGATTGGCGGGGGGGCCAAGAGACCCAGTACTTC	TRBV4-2	TRBJ2-5	TRBD2	.
CASSPMDRVRGYTF	TGTGCCAGCTCACCTATGGACAGGGTGAGAGGCTACACCTTC	TRBV18	TRBJ1-2	TRBD1	.
CASSYSGTRSTDTQYF	TGTGCCAGCAGTTACTCTGGGACTAGAAGCACAGATACGCAGTATTTT	TRBV6-5	TRBJ2-3	TRBD2	.
CASSLPGMGEKLFF	TGTGCCAGCAGCTTGCCGGGAATGGGGGAAAAACTGTTTTTT	TRBV5-1	TRBJ1-4	.	.
CASSPGTPSYEQYF	TGTGCCAGCAGCCCCGGGACCCCATCCTACGAGCAGTACTTC	TRBV7-2	TRBJ2-7	.	.
CASSGNRAPMETQYF	TGTGCCAGCAGTGGCAACCGGGCGCCCATGGAGACCCAGTACTTC	TRBV6-1	TRBJ2-5	.	.
CAWNIRALQPKGYTF	TGTGCCTGGAACATACGTGCACTACAGCCGAAGGGCTACACCTTC	TRBV30	TRBJ1-2	.	few
CASSWTGQGNSPLHF	TGTGCCAGCAGTTGGACAGGACAGGGAAATTCACCCCTCCACTTT	TRBV6-6	TRBJ1-6	TRBD1	.
CASSLNRRLDTQYF	TGTGCCAGCAGCCTCAACCGTAGATTAGATACGCAGTATTTT	TRBV7-2	TRBJ2-3	.	.
CASSESGHSNQPQHF	TGTGCCAGCAGTGAAAGCGGGCATAGCAATCAGCCCCAGCATTTT	TRBV2	TRBJ1-5	.	.
CASRSHGLNTEAFF	TGTGCCAGCAGATCCCACGGTCTGAACACTGAAGCTTTCTTT	TRBV27	TRBJ1-1	.	.
CASGLAGAPETQYF	TGTGCCAGTGGACTAGCGGGAGCCCCAGAGACCCAGTACTTC	TRBV19	TRBJ2-5	TRBD2	.
CASSRERSAETQYF	TGTGCCAGTAGTAGAGAGAGGTCGGCAGAGACCCAGTACTTC	TRBV19	TRBJ2-5	.	.
CASSVEQDTQYF	TGTGCCAGCAGCGTAGAACAAGATACGCAGTATTTT	TRBV9	TRBJ2-3	.	.
CSAGERDTQYF	TGCAGTGCGGGGGAGAGAGATACGCAGTATTTT	TRBV20-1	TRBJ2-3	.	.
CASSLRNSVSYEQYF	TGTGCCAGCAGCTTAAGAAACAGCGTCTCCTACGAGCAGTACTTC	TRBV7-2	TRBJ2-7	.	.
CASSEGLLSSYEQYF	TGTGCCAGCAGCGAGGGGCTTTTGAGCTCCTACGAGCAGTACTTC	TRBV6-6	TRBJ2-7	.	.
CASSSGTDNSPLHF	TGTGCCAGCAGCTCCGGGACAGATAATTCACCCCTCCACTTT	TRBV7-8	TRBJ1-6	TRBD1	.
CAIRGEATNEKLFF	TGTGCCATCCGGGGTGAGGCAACTAATGAAAAACTGTTTTTT	TRBV10-3	TRBJ1-4	.	.
CASSIGQGGLTETQYF	TGTGCCAGTAGTATAGGCCAGGGGGGATTAACAGAGACCCAGTACTTC	TRBV19	TRBJ2-5	.	.
CASSETLTEANYGYTF	TGCGCCAGCAGCGAGACTCTAACGGAGGCTAACTATGGCTACACCTTC	TRBV5-1	TRBJ1-2	.	once
CASSRGNNEKLFF	TGTGCCAGCTCACGGGGGAATAATGAAAAACTGTTTTTT	TRBV18	TRBJ1-4	.	.
CASSPGTGKTYEQYF	TGTGCCAGCAGCCCCGGGACAGGGAAGACCTACGAGCAGTACTTC	TRBV11-3	TRBJ2-7	TRBD1	.
CASSIWARSTDTQYF	TGTGCCAGTAGTATCTGGGCTAGGAGCACAGATACGCAGTATTTT	TRBV19	TRBJ2-3	.	.
CASSRDRGNEKLFF	TGTGCCAGCTCAAGGGACAGGGGTAATGAAAAACTGTTTTTT	TRBV18	TRBJ1-4	TRBD1	.
CASSPTGGSGGEAFF	TGTGCCAGCAGTCCGACAGGGGGCTCCGGAGGTGAAGCTTTCTTT	TRBV27	TRBJ1-1	TRBD1	.
CAWRVEDRGYNSPLHF	TGTGCCTGGAGGGTCGAGGACAGGGGATATAATTCACCCCTCCACTTT	TRBV30	TRBJ1-6	TRBD1	.
CASSPGDGGLSRNTIYF	TGTGCCAGCTCACCGGGCGATGGGGGACTATCAAGGAACACCATATATTTT	TRBV18	TRBJ1-3	.	.
CASSLGQPGANVLTF	TGTGCCAGCAGCTTAGGCCAGCCTGGGGCCAACGTCCTGACTTTC	TRBV7-8	TRBJ2-6	.	.
CASSTRGDANEKLFF	TGTGCCAGCAGCACTAGGGGGGATGCTAATGAAAAACTGTTTTTT	TRBV21-1	TRBJ1-4	.	.
CAWSVIASGSSYNEQFF	TGTGCCTGGAGTGTAATCGCTAGCGGCAGCTCCTACAATGAGCAGTTCTTC	TRBV30	TRBJ2-1	TRBD2	.
CASSHPSGVSGNTIYF	TGTGCCAGCAGTCACCCCTCGGGAGTCTCTGGAAACACCATATATTTT	TRBV6-6	TRBJ1-3	.	once
CASSVGSGIPNYGYTF	TGTGCCAGCAGCGTAGGATCAGGGATCCCTAACTATGGCTACACCTTC	TRBV9	TRBJ1-2	.	.
CASSVFRDTQYF	TGTGCCAGCAGTGTGTTTAGGGATACGCAGTATTTT	TRBV2	TRBJ2-3	.	once
CASGLSGGNQPQHF	TGTGCTAGTGGTTTGAGCGGTGGCAATCAGCCCCAGCATTTT	TRBV12-5	TRBJ1-5	.	.
CATSPDLIPNEKLFF	TGTGCCACCAGCCCCGATCTTATCCCGAATGAAAAACTGTTTTTT	TRBV15	TRBJ1-4	.	.
CASSEVGLNTEVFF	TGTGCCAGCAGTGAAGTCGGGTTGAACACTGAAGTTTTCTTT	TRBV2	TRBJ1-1	.	.
CASMVRGSYGYTF	TGTGCCAGTATGGTCAGGGGAAGCTATGGCTACACCTTC	TRBV19	TRBJ1-2	.	few
CASSRRDGNYGYTF	TGTGCCAGCAGCCGCCGGGACGGCAACTATGGCTACACCTTC	TRBV16	TRBJ1-2	.	.
CASSLSGRGTQYF	TGTGCCAGCAGCTTATCTGGCCGCGGGACCCAGTACTTC	TRBV7-3	TRBJ2-5	.	.